The sequence of this T cell receptor beta chain was determined in a study of blood T cell repertoires in COVID-19. TCRdb keeps only in-frame clones here, not all; method: immunoSEQ multiplex PCR. Of approximately 290,000 clones listed, about 88% are singletons. Sequenced material: peripheral blood. This receptor was identified in a woman in her sixties with acute or convalescent COVID-19.

The CDR3 nucleotides read TGTGCCAGCAGCCAATACGGGGGGACGGCTTTCTTT. Residues: CASSQYGGTAFF. The rearrangement links TRBV11-2 to TRBJ1-1; D might be TRBD1 (5 bases). CDR1 and CDR2 (germline): SGHAT, FQNNGV. V was trimmed by 5 bases and J by 11 bases, leaving 15 bases between them. There are 12 residues in the CDR3.